This TCR beta chain is from a study of T cells in narcolepsy. Turning to the study itself: Enrolled donors included narcolepsy type 1 or type 2 patients and healthy controls. Findings of the study overall: Autoreactive HCRT-specific and TRIB2-specific clonotypes were marked in same-patient CSF-versus-blood CD4+ comparisons.

This clone was seen a single time. The antigen is undetermined. The protocol was immunoSEQ multiplex PCR, while the TCRdb copy is restricted to in-frame clones and leaves out a portion. The table shows 36,000 or so clones, with roughly 87% occurring only once. This CDR3 region has 10 residues. V was cut by 8 bases and J by 9 bases, with 11 bases left in between. Germline V CDR1 and CDR2: SQVTM, ANQGSEA. The chain has TRBV29-1 and TRBJ2-1; no firm D call. Sequenced material: CD45RA- memory CD4+ T cells from PBMCs. This sequence was found in a human donor with narcolepsy. The CDR3 DNA reads as TGCAGCTACCGGCTGGGTGAGCAGTTCTTC. Its translation is CSYRLGEQFF.